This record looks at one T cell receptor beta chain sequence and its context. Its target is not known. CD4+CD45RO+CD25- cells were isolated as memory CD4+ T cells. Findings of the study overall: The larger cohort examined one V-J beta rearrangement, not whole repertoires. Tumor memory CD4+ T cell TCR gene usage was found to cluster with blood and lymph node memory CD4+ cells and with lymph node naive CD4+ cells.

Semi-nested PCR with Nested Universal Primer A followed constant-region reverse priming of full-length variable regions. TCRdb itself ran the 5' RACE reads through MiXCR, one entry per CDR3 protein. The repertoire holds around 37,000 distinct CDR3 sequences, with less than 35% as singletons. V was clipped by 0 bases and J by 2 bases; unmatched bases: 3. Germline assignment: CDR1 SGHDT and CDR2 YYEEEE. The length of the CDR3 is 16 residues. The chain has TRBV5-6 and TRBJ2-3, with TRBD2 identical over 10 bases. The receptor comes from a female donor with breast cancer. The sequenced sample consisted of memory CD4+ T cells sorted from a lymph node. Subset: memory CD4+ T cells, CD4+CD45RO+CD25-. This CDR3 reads CASSLELAGVTDTQYF. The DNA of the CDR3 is TGTGCCAGCAGCTTGGAGCTAGCGGGAGTCACAGATACGCAGTATTTT. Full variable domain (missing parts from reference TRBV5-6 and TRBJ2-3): DAGVTQSPTHLIKTRGQQVTLRCSPKSGHDTVSWYQQALGQGPQFIFQYYEEEERQRGNFPDRFSGHQFPNYSSELNVNALLLGDSALYLCASSLELAGVTDTQYFGPGTRLTVL.